The rows below give T cell receptor beta chains drawn from one sample of a study of cytomegalovirus exposure and HLA in healthy donors. Data came from immunoSEQ multiplex PCR; TCRdb stores just in-frame clones and leaves some out. The sample lists some 110,000 clones; roughly 73% were seen once. Source material: PBMCs. The receptors were sampled from a woman aged 25 to 45 in good health and CMV-seronegative. Both conserved end residues are part of each CDR3. A D gene is named only where the DNA matches it firmly. Clone size is shown for a subset of rows, as once, few, many or a class of expanded clone.

CDR3 protein	CDR3 DNA	clone size	V gene	D gene	J gene
CASSPLAGGPWTQYF	TGTGCCAGCAGTCCGCTAGCGGGGGGGCCTTGGACGCAGTATTTT	NA	TRBV27	TRBD2	TRBJ2-3
CASRGLNTGELFF	TGTGCCAGCAGAGGACTAAACACCGGGGAGCTGTTTTTT	NA	TRBV6-1	NA	TRBJ2-2
CASIRKQEYQETQYF	TGTGCCAGCATTCGAAAACAGGAGTACCAAGAGACCCAGTACTTC	NA	TRBV28	NA	TRBJ2-5
CASSQNPIVQGEVGELFF	TGTGCCAGCAGCCAAAACCCCATCGTACAGGGGGAAGTCGGGGAGCTGTTTTTT	NA	TRBV4-2	TRBD1	TRBJ2-2
CASSESRQGVPWQETQYF	TGCGCCAGCAGTGAGTCGAGGCAGGGGGTCCCGTGGCAAGAGACCCAGTACTTC	NA	TRBV10-1	TRBD1	TRBJ2-5
CASSSGDRSTEAFF	TGTGCCAGCAGCTCCGGGGACAGGTCCACTGAAGCTTTCTTT	NA	TRBV5-6	TRBD1	TRBJ1-1
CSVEQGQGAGDTQYF	TGCAGCGTGGAACAGGGACAGGGGGCTGGAGATACGCAGTATTTT	NA	TRBV29-1	TRBD1	TRBJ2-3
CASRLAGGPKQFF	TGTGCCAGCAGACTAGCGGGGGGACCCAAGCAGTTCTTC	few	TRBV7-2	TRBD2	TRBJ2-1
CASSPLMTGVDETQYF	TGTGCCAGCAGTCCCCTTATGACAGGGGTTGACGAGACCCAGTACTTC	NA	TRBV27	TRBD1	TRBJ2-5
CAWSPGLVLNEQFF	TGTGCCTGGAGTCCGGGACTAGTGTTGAATGAGCAGTTCTTC	NA	TRBV30	TRBD2	TRBJ2-1
CASSYGRRRAQGTIYF	TGTGCCAGCAGTTACGGACGTCGCAGGGCCCAGGGCACCATATATTTT	NA	TRBV6-5	NA	TRBJ1-3
CASSVNQNYGYTF	TGTGCCAGCAGCGTAAATCAGAACTATGGCTACACCTTC	once	TRBV9	NA	TRBJ1-2
CASSYAGGFYEQYF	TGTGCCAGCAGTTACGCTGGGGGGTTCTACGAGCAGTACTTC	NA	TRBV28	NA	TRBJ2-7
CASSLEANYGYTF	TGTGCCAGCAGCCTGGAGGCTAACTATGGCTACACCTTC	NA	TRBV7-2	NA	TRBJ1-2
CASSDDRDLRAEAFF	TGTGCCAGCAGTGATGACAGGGACCTGAGGGCTGAAGCTTTCTTT	NA	TRBV2	TRBD1	TRBJ1-1
CAISEQMGQHGYTF	TGTGCCATCAGTGAGCAAATGGGACAGCATGGCTACACCTTC	NA	TRBV10-3	TRBD1	TRBJ1-2
CASSPGLAGPVSYNEQFF	TGTGCCAGCAGCCCGGGACTAGCGGGTCCGGTCTCCTACAATGAGCAGTTCTTC	NA	TRBV5-4	TRBD2	TRBJ2-1
CASSVVGGKGNTIYF	TGTGCCAGCAGCGTAGTAGGGGGAAAAGGAAACACCATATATTTT	NA	TRBV2	NA	TRBJ1-3
CASSLVPRQAPFTYEQYF	TGTGCCAGCAGCTTAGTTCCCAGACAGGCTCCATTCACCTACGAGCAGTACTTC	NA	TRBV11-3	NA	TRBJ2-7
CASSAGTEGGYTF	TGCGCCAGCAGCGCCGGGACAGAGGGTGGCTACACCTTC	NA	TRBV5-1	TRBD1	TRBJ1-2
CASTAGGRMVDGYTF	TGTGCCAGCACTGCGGGGGGACGGATGGTCGATGGCTACACCTTC	NA	TRBV6-1	NA	TRBJ1-2
CASSRNRGTAVDSPLHF	TGTGCCAGCTCACGAAACAGGGGGACGGCAGTGGATTCACCCCTCCACTTT	NA	TRBV18	TRBD1	TRBJ1-6
CASSFGRRPSTDTQYF	TGCGCCAGCAGCTTTGGGCGGAGGCCTAGCACAGATACGCAGTATTTT	NA	TRBV5-1	NA	TRBJ2-3
CASGTGTGSEQYF	TGTGCTAGTGGGACCGGGACAGGGAGCGAGCAGTACTTC	NA	TRBV12-5	TRBD1	TRBJ2-7
CASSVDMWNTEAFF	TGTGCCAGCAGCGTAGACATGTGGAACACTGAAGCTTTCTTT	NA	TRBV9	NA	TRBJ1-1
CASSADRGGSWNTEAFF	TGTGCCAGCAGTGCTGACAGGGGTGGATCGTGGAACACTGAAGCTTTCTTT	NA	TRBV6-1	TRBD1	TRBJ1-1
CASSEGGRGYGYTF	TGTGCCAGCAGTGAAGGGGGCCGCGGCTATGGCTACACCTTC	NA	TRBV6-1	NA	TRBJ1-2
CASTPFGGLDRNTQYF	TGTGCCAGCACCCCTTTTGGGGGGTTGGACCGGAATACGCAGTATTTT	few	TRBV27	NA	TRBJ2-3
CASSLASGEPQHF	TGCGCCAGCAGCTTGGCTTCGGGGGAGCCCCAGCATTTT	NA	TRBV5-1	NA	TRBJ1-5
CASSLVAGVDGYTF	TGTGCCAGCAGCTTAGTCGCGGGGGTGGATGGCTACACCTTC	NA	TRBV7-2	NA	TRBJ1-2
CASSQALISGGNEQFF	TGCGCCAGCAGCCAAGCATTAATTAGCGGGGGGAATGAGCAGTTCTTC	NA	TRBV4-3	TRBD2	TRBJ2-1
CAFRGAGNTEAFF	TGTGCCTTCAGGGGGGCAGGGAACACTGAAGCTTTCTTT	NA	TRBV2	TRBD1	TRBJ1-1
CASRRGQHNEKLFF	TGTGCCAGTAGAAGAGGGCAGCATAATGAAAAACTGTTTTTT	NA	TRBV19	NA	TRBJ1-4
CASSQEGIRDRAYNEQFF	TGTGCCAGCAGCCAAGAGGGCATACGGGACAGGGCCTACAATGAGCAGTTCTTC	NA	TRBV14	TRBD1	TRBJ2-1
CASSPLAGGPSEQFF	TGTGCCAGCAGCCCACTAGCGGGAGGGCCAAGTGAGCAGTTCTTC	NA	TRBV7-7	TRBD2	TRBJ2-1
CASSLPGDYGYTF	TGTGCCAGCAGCTTGCCCGGGGACTATGGCTACACCTTC	few	TRBV5-8	NA	TRBJ1-2
CASSEGGTLVSYEQYF	TGTGCCAGCAGTGAGGGAGGTACCCTTGTTTCCTACGAGCAGTACTTC	NA	TRBV6-1	NA	TRBJ2-7
CASSIVAARNTIYF	TGTGCCAGTAGTATAGTGGCAGCGCGAAACACCATATATTTT	NA	TRBV19	NA	TRBJ1-3
CASSLTQGGTGELFF	TGTGCTAGCAGCTTAACACAGGGAGGGACCGGGGAGCTGTTTTTT	NA	TRBV7-7	NA	TRBJ2-2
CASSLGGLAGYEQYF	TGCGCCAGCAGCTTGGGGGGACTAGCGGGGTACGAGCAGTACTTC	NA	TRBV5-1	TRBD2	TRBJ2-7
CASSRRQELNYGYTF	TGTGCCAGTAGTAGAAGACAGGAGCTTAACTATGGCTACACCTTC	NA	TRBV19	NA	TRBJ1-2
CASGGNTEAFF	TGCGCCTCCGGGGGGAACACTGAAGCTTTCTTT	NA	TRBV10-2	NA	TRBJ1-1